The clone carrying this T cell receptor (beta chain) has a handful of counts. The record originates from a study of T cells after somatic rescue of genetic block. Method: immunoSEQ multiplex PCR; TCRdb's copy keeps in-frame clones and lacks some. Among roughly 11,000 clones listed, 78% were seen once. Germline V gene data show CDR1 as SGDLS and CDR2 as YYNGEE. The CDR3 extends over 16 amino acids. The V end was cut by 0 bases, the J end by 0 bases, with 13 bases between. The chain couples TRBV9 to TRBJ2-7; no firm D call. Sequences were obtained from peripheral blood mononuclear cells (PBMCs). The TCR originated in a boy between 10 and 17 years old. CDR3 protein: CASSVAIPSISYEQYF. The CDR3 DNA reads as TGTGCCAGCAGCGTAGCTATCCCGAGCATCTCCTACGAGCAGTACTTC.